The 9 T cell receptor beta chains in this list originate from one sample, sequenced in a study of blood T cell repertoires in COVID-19. Only in-frame clones appear in the TCRdb table, and some are missing; sequencing was by immunoSEQ multiplex PCR. The sample consists of fewer than 450,000 clones, about 91% of them appearing once. The sample taken for sequencing was peripheral blood. All receptors come from a woman aged 50 to 60 with COVID-19, enrolled during active disease.

This chain joins TRBV2 and TRBJ1-4; D is perhaps TRBD1 (6 bases). The CDR3 totals 14 residues. Deletions cut 6 bases from V and 5 bases from J, with 13 bases between. Germline CDR1 and CDR2: SNHLY and FYNNEI. In DNA, the CDR3 is TGTGCCAGCAGGGGGGGGCCCCAAAATGAAAAACTGTTTTTT. Its protein is CASRGGPQNEKLFF. Using reference TRBV2 and TRBJ1-4 for the parts outside the CDR3, the full variable domain is EPEVTQTPSHQVTQMGQEVILRCVPISNHLYFYWYRQILGQKVEFLVSFYNNEISEKSEIFDDQFSVERPDGSNFTLKIRSTKLEDSAMYFCASRGGPQNEKLFFGSGTQLSVL.

The chain joins TRBV7-8 to TRBJ2-1, with D hard to call. This CDR3 comprises 11 residues. V was pared by 2 bases and J by 9 bases, with 5 bases between. In germline, CDR1 is SGHVS, CDR2 FQNEAQ. The CDR3 reads CASSLTGEQFF. In nucleotides, the CDR3 is TGTGCCAGCAGCTTAACCGGTGAGCAGTTCTTC.

J is TRBJ1-6 and V is TRBV10-1, with a weak D call TRBD1 (5 bases). The CDR3 length is 13 residues. Looked up from germline, CDR1 is WNHNN and CDR2 is SYGVQD (reference sequence). The V end was cut by 2 bases, the J end by 7 bases, with 6 bases between. The CDR3 loop reads CASSEGGNSPLHF. In nucleotides, the CDR3 is TGCGCCAGCAGTGAGGGGGGGAATTCACCCCTCCACTTT.

The gene calls are TRBV7-2 and TRBJ1-2; 9 nucleotides align to TRBD1. Germline trimming cut 5 bases from V and 4 bases from J; bases unmatched to any gene: 11. Germline-derived CDR1 and CDR2 are SGHTA and FQGNSA. The CDR3 loop spans 16 amino acids. CDR3 DNA: TGTGCCAGCAGCCCGGGACAGGGAAGCTCCCCCTATGGCTACACCTTC. This sequence encodes CASSPGQGSSPYGYTF.

The rearrangement links TRBV15 to TRBJ1-3; D is unclear. This CDR3 region has 16 residues. Germline V gene sequence: CDR1 LNHNV, CDR2 YYDKDF (reference sequence). V lost 1 base and J 3 bases, leaving 13 bases between the germline ends. CDR3: CATSRVDTLIGNTIYF. CDR3 nucleotide sequence: TGTGCCACCAGCAGAGTAGACACCCTAATTGGAAACACCATATATTTT.

The chain is built from TRBV5-4 and TRBJ2-2; D is possibly TRBD2 (6 bases). This CDR3 is built from 17 residues. CDR1 and CDR2 from the germline V gene are SGHNT and YYREEE (reference sequence). Between the trimmed V and J ends, which lost 1 base and 1 base, there was a span of 14 bases. CDR3 sequence reads: CASSLRRGSENTGELFF. The DNA for the CDR3 is TGTGCCAGCAGCTTGAGACGGGGGTCTGAGAACACCGGGGAGCTGTTTTTT.

V gene TRBV15 combines with J gene TRBJ2-7, with TRBD2 matching 8 bases. The junction had 9 bases not matched to a gene; V was cut back by 4 bases and J by 4 bases. This CDR3 is built from 15 residues. Germline lookup yields CDR1 LNHNV and CDR2 YYDKDF (reference sequence). The CDR3 loop is CATSTPGGKRYEQYF. The CDR3, as DNA: TGTGCCACCAGCACACCGGGGGGGAAAAGGTACGAGCAGTACTTC.

The sample holds a few counts of this clone. This sequence joins TRBV24-1 and TRBJ1-5, with D perhaps TRBD1 (6 bases). The CDR3 has 14 amino acids. Germline assignment: CDR1 KGHDR and CDR2 SFDVKD. V was pared by 3 bases and J by 3 bases, with 8 bases between. The CDR3 here is CATSDPGANQPQHF. The DNA of the CDR3 is TGTGCCACCAGTGATCCAGGGGCCAATCAGCCCCAGCATTTT.

The rearrangement links TRBV5-5 to TRBJ2-7, with D hard to call. V lost 0 bases and J 6 bases, leaving 10 bases between the germline ends. Germline assignment: CDR1 SGHKS and CDR2 YYEKEE (reference sequence). The length of the CDR3 is 13 residues. CDR3 sequence: CASSLGAPGEQYF. The CDR3 nucleotides are TGTGCCAGCAGCTTGGGGGCGCCCGGCGAGCAGTACTTC.